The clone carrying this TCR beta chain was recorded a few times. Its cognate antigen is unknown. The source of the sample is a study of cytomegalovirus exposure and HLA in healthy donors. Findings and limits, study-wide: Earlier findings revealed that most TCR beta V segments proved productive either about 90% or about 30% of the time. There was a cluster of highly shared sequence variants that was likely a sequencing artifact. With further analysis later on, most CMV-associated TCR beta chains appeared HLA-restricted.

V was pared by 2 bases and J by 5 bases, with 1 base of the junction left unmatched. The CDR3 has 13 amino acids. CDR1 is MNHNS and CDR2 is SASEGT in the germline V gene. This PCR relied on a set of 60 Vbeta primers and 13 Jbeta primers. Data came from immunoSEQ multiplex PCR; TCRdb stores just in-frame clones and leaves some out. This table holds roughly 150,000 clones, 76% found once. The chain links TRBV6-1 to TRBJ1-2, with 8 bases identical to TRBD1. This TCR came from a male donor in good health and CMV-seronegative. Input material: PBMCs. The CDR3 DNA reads TGTGCCAGCAGTGAAAGGACAGGGTATGGCTACACCTTC. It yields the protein CASSERTGYGYTF.